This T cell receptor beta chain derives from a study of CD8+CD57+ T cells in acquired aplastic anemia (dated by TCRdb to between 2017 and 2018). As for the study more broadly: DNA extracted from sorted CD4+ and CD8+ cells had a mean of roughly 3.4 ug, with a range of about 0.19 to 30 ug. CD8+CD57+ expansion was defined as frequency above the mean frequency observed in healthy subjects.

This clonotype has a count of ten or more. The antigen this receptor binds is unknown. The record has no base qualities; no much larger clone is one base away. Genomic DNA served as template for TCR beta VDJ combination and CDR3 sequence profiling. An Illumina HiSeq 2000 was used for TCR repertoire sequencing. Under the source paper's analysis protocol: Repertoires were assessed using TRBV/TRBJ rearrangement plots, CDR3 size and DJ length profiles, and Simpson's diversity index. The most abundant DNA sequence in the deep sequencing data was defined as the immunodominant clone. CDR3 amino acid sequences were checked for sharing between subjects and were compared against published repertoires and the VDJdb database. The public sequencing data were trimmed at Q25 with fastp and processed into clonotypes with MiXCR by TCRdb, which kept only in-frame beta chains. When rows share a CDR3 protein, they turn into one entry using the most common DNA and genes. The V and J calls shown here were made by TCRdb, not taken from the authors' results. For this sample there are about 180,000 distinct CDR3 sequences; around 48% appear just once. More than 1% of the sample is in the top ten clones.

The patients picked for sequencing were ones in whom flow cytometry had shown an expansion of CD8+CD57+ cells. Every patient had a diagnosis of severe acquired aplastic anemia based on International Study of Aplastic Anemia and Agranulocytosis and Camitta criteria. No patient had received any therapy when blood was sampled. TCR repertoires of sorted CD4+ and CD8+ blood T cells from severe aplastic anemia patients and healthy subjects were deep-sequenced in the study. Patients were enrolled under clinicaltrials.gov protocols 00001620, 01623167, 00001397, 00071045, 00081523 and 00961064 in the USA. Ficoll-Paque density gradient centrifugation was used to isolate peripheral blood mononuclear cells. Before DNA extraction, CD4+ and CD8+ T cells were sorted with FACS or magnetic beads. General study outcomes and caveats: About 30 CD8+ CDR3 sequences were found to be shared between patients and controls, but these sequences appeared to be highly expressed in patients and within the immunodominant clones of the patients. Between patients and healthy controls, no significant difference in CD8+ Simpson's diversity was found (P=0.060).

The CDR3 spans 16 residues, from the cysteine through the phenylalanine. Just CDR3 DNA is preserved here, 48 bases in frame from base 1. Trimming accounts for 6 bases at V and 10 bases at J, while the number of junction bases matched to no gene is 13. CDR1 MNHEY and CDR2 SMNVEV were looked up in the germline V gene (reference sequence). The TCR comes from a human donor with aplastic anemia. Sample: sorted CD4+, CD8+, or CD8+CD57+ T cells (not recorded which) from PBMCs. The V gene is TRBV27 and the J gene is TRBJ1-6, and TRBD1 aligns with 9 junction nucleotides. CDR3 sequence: CASSPISRTGDSPLHF. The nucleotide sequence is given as TGTGCCAGCAGCCCTATTAGCAGGACAGGGGACTCACCCCTCCACTTT.